Below, one TCR beta chain is given with its context. Original processing methods: The authors estimated nucleated cell counts from reference gene primer amplification. The protocol was immunoSEQ multiplex PCR, while the TCRdb copy is restricted to in-frame clones and leaves out a portion. V and J calls and clone size are given by that table; D and trimming were obtained from the DNA. Of under 250,000 clones in the sample, roughly 85% were seen once. The entry originates in a study of blood T cell repertoires in COVID-19. Study-wide background: Samples taken during acute and convalescent COVID-19 were collected in the United States, Italy and Spain.

This sequence was found in a man aged 50-60 years who had recovered from COVID-19. Sequencing was carried out using peripheral blood.

CDR3 DNA: TGTGCCAGCTTAAACAGGGGGCTGAAGAATTATGGCTACACCTTC. Residues: CASLNRGLKNYGYTF. This sequence joins TRBV28 and TRBJ1-2; 9 bases are a match to TRBD1. Germline V gene sequence: CDR1 MDHEN, CDR2 SYDVKM. The CDR3 runs 15 residues. V shed 8 bases, J shed 5 bases, and the junction held 12 bases outside the gene matches.